This TCR beta chain was sequenced for a study of blood T cell repertoires in COVID-19. About the study: Researchers got acute and convalescent COVID-19 samples from the United States, Italy and Spain.

In the original processing: Counts of nucleated cells, estimated from reference gene primer amplification, were obtained. TCRdb keeps only in-frame clones here, not all; method: immunoSEQ multiplex PCR. Clonal size and the V and J genes are those of that table, whereas D and trimming came from the DNA. The sample contains hundreds of thousands of clones, over 85% of which appear only once. This CDR3 has 19 amino acids. The germline CDR1 and CDR2 sequences are SGDLS and YYNGEE. Trimming removed 1 base from V and 0 bases from J; junction bases left unmatched: 15. The sequenced sample was PBMCs or T cells enriched from blood (not recorded which). The receptor was isolated from a woman between 25 and 40 years old who had recovered from COVID-19. The chain links TRBV9 to TRBJ1-2, with 7 bases that match TRBD1. CDR3 DNA sequence: TGTGCCAGCAGCGTATCTTACCGGGACAGCCACTCCTCTAACTATGGCTACACCTTC. This translates into CASSVSYRDSHSSNYGYTF.